This T cell receptor (beta chain) was recorded in a study of blood T cell repertoires in COVID-19. Study-level background: Researchers got acute and convalescent COVID-19 samples from the United States, Italy and Spain. T cells, B-cell-depleted T cells, or PBMCs provided the cDNA or gDNA that served as material.

Two negative PCRs, clearance, or symptom resolution were required of recovered Cohort 3 donors. Method: immunoSEQ multiplex PCR; TCRdb's copy keeps in-frame clones and lacks some. The sample shows 200,000 to 250,000 clones, 85% to 90% of them seen only once. The germline V gene has CDR1 SGHTA and CDR2 FQGNSA. The CDR3 has 15 residues. Trimming stripped 2 bases from V and 5 bases from J, with 12 bases between. The clonotype was recovered from a woman aged 30 to 39 who had recovered from COVID-19. This rearrangement joins TRBV7-2 to TRBJ2-2; TRBD2 is a possible D gene (6 bases). What was sequenced was PBMCs or T cells enriched from blood (not recorded which). The CDR3 sequence: CASSLMERVTGELFF. CDR3 nucleotide sequence: TGTGCCAGCAGCTTAATGGAGCGGGTAACCGGGGAGCTGTTTTTT.